The clone carrying this T cell receptor beta chain was seen only a few times. The germline CDR1 and CDR2 sequences are SGHNT and YYREEE (reference sequence). With V trimmed by 2 bases and J by 5 bases, 3 bases remained unmatched. The CDR3 length is 15 residues. The authors took one heparinised blood draw, averaging approximately 0.12 L, from each donor. Via CD45RO/CCR7/CD25/CD127/CD95/CD27, cells of the CD4+ naive, central memory, regulatory and stem cell-like memory subsets were sorted. These data belong to a study of beta chain features in type 1 diabetes. Reverse transcribing all isolated RNA meant expressed TCRB transcripts were sequenced. Using immunoSEQ multiplex PCR, the repertoire was profiled, and TCRdb retains in-frame clones only, with some absent. The table shows around 240,000 clones, with roughly 9.6% occurring only once.

This receptor was obtained from a woman younger than 35 in good health. The rearrangement uses TRBV5-4 and TRBJ2-4; 11 nucleotides agree with TRBD1. Source material: naive CD4+ T cells from blood. The CDR3 loop is CASSLGQGAENIQYF. The CDR3 DNA reads as TGTGCCAGCAGCTTAGGACAGGGGGCGGAAAACATTCAGTACTTC.